The rows below give T cell receptor beta chains drawn from one sample of a study of blood T cells in healthy people across ages. TCRdb reanalysed the 5' RACE reads using MiXCR and keeps one entry per CDR3 protein. The sample has fewer than 1,000,000 distinct CDR3 sequences; 44% are singletons. Source material: blood. All receptors derive from a man aged 60-69 years in good health. Both conserved end residues are part of each CDR3. D genes are given only for firm matches. Size tells how often a clone was seen (once, few, many) or the class of an expanded clone, and some rows leave it out.

CDR3	DNA	size	D	V	J
CASSFRERGSTDTQYF	TGCGCCAGCAGCTTTCGCGAGCGGGGGAGCACAGATACGCAGTATTTT	few	TRBD2	TRBV5-1	TRBJ2-3
CASSLPRTSGGAGNEQFF	TGTGCCAGCAGCTTACCCAGGACTAGCGGGGGGGCTGGAAATGAGCAGTTCTTC	many	TRBD2	TRBV7-2	TRBJ2-1
CSASERHPNTGELFF	TGCAGTGCTAGCGAAAGACACCCGAACACCGGGGAGCTGTTTTTT	few	-	TRBV20-1	TRBJ2-2
CSAKQGQGDTQYF	TGCAGTGCTAAACAGGGGCAGGGAGATACGCAGTATTTT	few	TRBD1	TRBV20-1	TRBJ2-3
CASSSGTSGGMDEQYF	TGTGCCAGCAGCTCAGGGACTAGCGGGGGTATGGACGAGCAGTACTTC	few	TRBD2	TRBV13	TRBJ2-7
CSASRPIAEYTQYF	TGCAGTGCTAGTCGGCCCATAGCGGAGTATACGCAGTATTTT	-	-	TRBV20-1	TRBJ2-3
CASSRPGFRETQYF	TGTGCCAGCAGTCGTCCAGGGTTTCGGGAGACCCAGTACTTC	-	-	TRBV27	TRBJ2-5
CASSTGGVSRGVRDNEQFF	TGTGCCAGCAGCACAGGGGGAGTTTCGCGGGGGGTACGCGACAATGAGCAGTTCTTC	-	-	TRBV7-9	TRBJ2-1
CASSLSAVYQETQYF	TGTGCCAGCAGCCTCTCCGCAGTGTACCAAGAGACCCAGTACTTC	-	-	TRBV28	TRBJ2-5
CASSPATGQIGPGELFF	TGTGCCAGCAGCCCAGCGACAGGTCAGATAGGTCCCGGGGAGCTGTTTTTT	-	-	TRBV9	TRBJ2-2